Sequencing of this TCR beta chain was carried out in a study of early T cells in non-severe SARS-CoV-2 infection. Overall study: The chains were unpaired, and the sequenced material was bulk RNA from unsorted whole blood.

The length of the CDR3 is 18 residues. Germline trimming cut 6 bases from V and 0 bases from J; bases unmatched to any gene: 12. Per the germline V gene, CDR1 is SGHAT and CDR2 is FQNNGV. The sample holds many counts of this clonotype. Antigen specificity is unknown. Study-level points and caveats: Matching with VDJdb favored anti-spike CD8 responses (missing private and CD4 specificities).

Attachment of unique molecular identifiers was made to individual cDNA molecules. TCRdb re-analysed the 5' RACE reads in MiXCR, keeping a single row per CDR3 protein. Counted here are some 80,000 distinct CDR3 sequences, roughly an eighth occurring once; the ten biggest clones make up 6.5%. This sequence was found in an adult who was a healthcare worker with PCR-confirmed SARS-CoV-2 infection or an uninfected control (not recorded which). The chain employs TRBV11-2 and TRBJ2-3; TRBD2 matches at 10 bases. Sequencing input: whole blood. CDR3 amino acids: CASRLTGLAFTSTDTQYF. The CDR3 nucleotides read TGTGCCAGCAGACTGACGGGACTAGCGTTTACTAGCACAGATACGCAGTATTTT. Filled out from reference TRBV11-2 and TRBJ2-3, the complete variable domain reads EAGVAQSPRYKIIEKRQSVAFWCNPISGHATLYWYQQILGQGPKLLIQFQNNGVVDDSQLPKDRFSAERLKGVDSTLKIQPAKLEDSAVYLCASRLTGLAFTSTDTQYFGPGTRLTVL.